The clone carrying this T cell receptor (beta chain) was detected only a few times. The antigen remains undetermined. Germline values: CDR1 LGHDT, CDR2 YNNKEL (reference sequence). J gave up 1 base and V 1 base, and 5 bases lay outside the gene matches. There are 17 residues in the CDR3. This specimen comes from a study of response to subunit inactivated influenza vaccine. TCRdb redid the calling of the RT-PCR reads with MiXCR, one entry per CDR3 protein. The data contain roughly 760,000 distinct CDR3 sequences, less than 25% of them seen just once; the ten biggest clones take up about 10%. Study-wide results and limits: It was suggested by the authors that few new T cells are recruited by each seasonal influenza vaccination.

The source of this sequence is a man aged 45-65 years who received an inactivated influenza vaccine. The rearrangement joins TRBV3-1 to TRBJ2-2; 8 positions agree with TRBD1. Sequences were derived from PBMCs from blood, sampled more than 4 days after vaccination. The CDR3 reads CASSQVRTGWNTGELFF. For the CDR3, the DNA is TGTGCCAGCAGCCAAGTTAGGACAGGGTGGAACACCGGGGAGCTGTTTTTT.